Shown below are 32 T cell receptor beta chains from a single sample sequenced in a study of blood T cells in healthy people across ages. Primed by a sample-barcoded 5' primer and a J-beta primer mix, a second PCR proceeded for roughly 6 to 12 cycles. From the 5' RACE reads, TCRdb called clonotypes with MiXCR, one entry per CDR3 protein. The data show fewer than 1.5 million distinct CDR3 sequences, with 40% to 50% seen just once and 7.9% held by the top ten. Sequenced: blood. Receptor source: a woman under 30 in good health.

This clonotype has just a few counts. The CDR3 spells CASIPGTGTEAFF. CDR3 nucleotide sequence: TGCGCCAGCATCCCGGGGACGGGCACTGAAGCTTTCTTT. The chain employs TRBV10-1 and TRBJ1-1; weak D call: TRBD1 (5 bases). This CDR3 region has 13 residues. Deletions cut 7 bases from V and 4 bases from J, with 13 bases between. In germline, CDR1 is WNHNN, CDR2 SYGVQD (reference sequence).

The rearrangement links TRBV4-1 to TRBJ1-1, with TRBD1 matching 7 bases. Per germline, CDR1 MGHRA and CDR2 YSYEKL. The ends lost 0 bases at V and 4 bases at J; junction bases unmatched: 2. The CDR3 contains 14 residues. The CDR3 reads CASSQEYRGTEAFF. The CDR3 coding sequence is TGCGCCAGCAGCCAAGAATACAGGGGCACTGAAGCTTTCTTT.

This clonotype was counted between two and nine times. The CDR3, as DNA: TGTGCCAGCAGCTTAGGCCCTATACAATTCCCCTCCGGTGTAGCTTTCTTT. Amino acids: CASSLGPIQFPSGVAFF. The V call is TRBV7-9, the J call TRBJ1-1, with D hard to call. The CDR3 runs 17 residues. Germline CDR1 SEHNR, CDR2 FQNEAQ (reference sequence). Trimming left V 1 base short and J 10 bases short, with 25 bases between.

This clonotype occurred many times. The V and J genes are TRBV29-1 and TRBJ2-3; weak D call: TRBD1 (6 bases). Germline V lookup: CDR1 SQVTM, CDR2 ANQGSEA. The CDR3 runs to 11 residues. V lost 7 bases to trimming and J lost 2 bases, with 7 bases between them. CDR3 loop: CSGTATDTQYF. CDR3 DNA sequence: TGCAGCGGGACAGCCACAGATACGCAGTATTTT.

This clonotype was picked up a small number of times. This chain links TRBV19 with TRBJ2-3; tentatively, D is TRBD2 (5 bases). This CDR3 contains 13 residues. The germline V gene encodes CDR1 LNHDA and CDR2 SQIVND (reference sequence). Trimming cost V 4 bases and J 6 bases, with 11 bases left between them. The chain's CDR3 is CASSSLGSDTQYF. The CDR3 DNA reads as TGTGCCAGTAGTAGTTTGGGGAGCGATACGCAGTATTTT.

This clonotype was seen more than once but under ten times. The V call is TRBV4-1, the J call TRBJ1-5; D remains ambiguous. Germline-derived CDR1 and CDR2 are MGHRA and YSYEKL. The CDR3 has 15 amino acids. Trimming cost V 1 base and J 3 bases, with 10 bases left between them. CDR3 nucleotides: TGCGCCAGCAGCCAAGGGATACAGAACAATCAGCCCCAGCATTTT. Protein: CASSQGIQNNQPQHF.

The chain recombines TRBV7-9 with TRBJ2-4; TRBD1 aligns across 7 bases. Matching the DNA end better, TRBJ2-7 makes the J call doubtful. In germline, CDR1 is SEHNR, CDR2 FQNEAQ (reference sequence). The CDR3 length is 12 residues. CDR3 nucleotide sequence: TGTGCCAGCAGGACACAGGGGACCGAGCAGTACTTC. It is translated as CASRTQGTEQYF.

This clonotype has just a few counts. The rearrangement uses TRBV5-1 and TRBJ1-1, with D uncertain. The CDR3 totals 14 residues. Trimming shortened V by 4 bases and J by 3 bases, and 13 bases separated the two germline ends. Germline V CDR1 and CDR2: SGHRS, YFSETQ. The CDR3 coding sequence is TGCGCCAGCAGCCTCACCGACGCCCACACTGAAGCTTTCTTT. It translates to CASSLTDAHTEAFF.

CDR3 bases: TGCAGTGCTCAGACAGGAGATAATGAAAAACTGTTTTTT. Translated, it gives CSAQTGDNEKLFF. The chain carries TRBV20-1 and TRBJ1-4; TRBD1 might be the D (6 bases). V was pared by 5 bases and J by 4 bases, with 11 bases between. The CDR3 extends over 13 amino acids. Germline V gene lookup returns CDR1 DFQATT and CDR2 SNEGSKA (reference sequence).

This clonotype was seen more than once but under ten times. J is TRBJ1-1 and V is TRBV3-1; D is ambiguous. CDR1 and CDR2 (germline): LGHDT, YNNKEL (reference sequence). This CDR3 comprises 13 residues. Trimming stripped 5 bases from V and 5 bases from J, with 12 bases between. The CDR3 region is CASSASQETEAFF. The CDR3 DNA follows: TGTGCCAGCAGCGCCAGCCAGGAGACTGAAGCTTTCTTT.

This chain connects TRBV27 to TRBJ1-1, with D perhaps TRBD1 (5 bases). CDR3 length equals 17 residues. V lost 4 bases and J lost 1, with 19 bases in between. Germline CDR1 MNHEY, CDR2 SMNVEV (reference sequence). The CDR3 loop reads CASSSLQMGRGNTEAFF. CDR3 nucleotides: TGTGCCAGCAGTTCCCTGCAGATGGGACGAGGGAACACTGAAGCTTTCTTT.

The chain is built from TRBV12-3 or TRBV12-4 and TRBJ2-7; D is uncertain. Trimming took 3 bases from V and 7 from J, leaving 16 bases between them. The length of the CDR3 is 14 residues. The CDR3 reads CASSLGRTGWEQYF. The CDR3 DNA sequence: TGTGCCAGCAGTTTGGGCAGGACCGGTTGGGAGCAGTACTTC.

Concerning this clonotype itself: This may stem from a read error, because a much larger clone lies one nucleotide away. The rearrangement uses TRBV7-8 and TRBJ2-3; the D gene could be TRBD1 or TRBD2 (6 bases each). Germline CDR1 SGHVS, CDR2 FQNEAQ. The CDR3 consists of 15 residues. The CDR3 sequence: CACSPRLGGRDTQYF. CDR3 in DNA: TGTGCCTGCAGCCCAAGACTAGGGGGTAGAGATACGCAGTATTTT.

This clonotype was seen many times. This chain uses TRBV2 with TRBJ2-1; 10 bases fit TRBD2. The CDR3 is 13 residues long. Per germline, CDR1 SNHLY and CDR2 FYNNEI. Trimming took 5 bases from V and 5 from J; bases not matched to a gene: 0. The CDR3 protein is CASSLAGDNEQFF. CDR3 coding DNA: TGTGCCAGCAGTCTAGCGGGGGACAATGAGCAGTTCTTC.

This clonotype showed up just a few times. The J gene is TRBJ2-1, the V gene TRBV7-9; 10 nucleotides line up with TRBD2. The CDR3 is 16 residues long. The germline V gene has CDR1 SEHNR and CDR2 FQNEAQ (reference sequence). The junction had 7 bases not matched to a gene; V was cut back by 5 bases and J by 3 bases. The CDR3 DNA reads as TGTGCCAGCAGCCCGGGGCTAGCGGGAGACTACAATGAGCAGTTCTTC. Translating it yields CASSPGLAGDYNEQFF.

This rearrangement joins TRBV20-1 to TRBJ2-3; 8 positions agree with TRBD1. V lost 5 bases to trimming and J lost 2 bases; unmatched junction nucleotides: 9. Germline-derived CDR1 and CDR2 are DFQATT and SNEGSKA (reference sequence). The CDR3 has 15 amino acids. The CDR3 coding sequence is TGCAGTGCTTCGCATCGGACAGGGCCCACAGATACGCAGTATTTT. It translates to CSASHRTGPTDTQYF.

The chain links TRBV7-3 to TRBJ2-1; 7 nucleotides line up with TRBD1. The CDR3 covers 14 residues. Germline lookup yields CDR1 SGHTA and CDR2 FQGTGA. V was clipped by 5 bases and J by 9 bases; unmatched bases: 10. Here the CDR3 reads CASSATGTEGEQFF. The CDR3 region has the DNA TGTGCCAGCAGCGCAACCGGGACAGAGGGTGAGCAGTTCTTC.

The genes are TRBV2 and TRBJ1-6; D ambiguous. Per germline, CDR1 SNHLY and CDR2 FYNNEI. The CDR3 runs to 12 residues. Deletions cut 3 bases from V and 10 bases from J, with 7 bases between. The DNA of the CDR3 is TGTGCCAGCAGTGATTTCCCATCACCCCTCCACTTT. Protein sequence: CASSDFPSPLHF. The entire variable domain, with the rest obtained from reference TRBV2 and TRBJ1-6, is as follows: EPEVTQTPSHQVTQMGQEVILRCVPISNHLYFYWYRQILGQKVEFLVSFYNNEISEKSEIFDDQFSVERPDGSNFTLKIRSTKLEDSAMYFCASSDFPSPLHFGNGTRLTVT.

The genes are TRBV2 and TRBJ2-7; a possible D gene is TRBD2 (5 bases). The CDR3 is made up of 15 amino acids. V lost 8 bases to trimming and J lost 5 bases, with 22 bases between them. Germline lookup yields CDR1 SNHLY and CDR2 FYNNEI. CDR3 loop: CASSTTTLGGNEQYF. CDR3 bases: TGTGCCAGCTCTACTACTACTCTCGGAGGAAACGAGCAGTACTTC. The whole variable domain, remainder taken from reference TRBV2 and TRBJ2-7, is EPEVTQTPSHQVTQMGQEVILRCVPISNHLYFYWYRQILGQKVEFLVSFYNNEISEKSEIFDDQFSVERPDGSNFTLKIRSTKLEDSAMYFCASSTTTLGGNEQYFGPGTRLTVT.

The genes are TRBV3-1 and TRBJ1-1, with 10 bases fitting TRBD1. Looked up from germline, CDR1 is LGHDT and CDR2 is YNNKEL (reference sequence). The ends lost 8 bases at V and 7 bases at J; junction bases unmatched: 4. This CDR3 is built from 12 residues. CDR3 nucleotide sequence: TGTGCCAGCGGGCGGGACAGGGGTGAAGCTTTCTTT. Its protein is CASGRDRGEAFF. Complete variable domain (other parts from reference TRBV3-1 and TRBJ1-1): DTAVSQTPKYLVTQMGNDKSIKCEQNLGHDTMYWYKQDSKKFLKIMFSYNNKELIINETVPNRFSPKSPDKAHLNLHINSLELGDSAVYFCASGRDRGEAFFGQGTRLTVV.

This clonotype occurred a few times. The rearrangement uses TRBV9 and TRBJ2-6; D is perhaps TRBD1 (5 bases). The V gene lost 2 bases and the J gene lost 4 bases, with 10 bases spanning the gap. The CDR3 has 15 amino acids. Looked up from germline, CDR1 is SGDLS and CDR2 is YYNGEE. CDR3 sequence (DNA): TGTGCCAGCAGCGTCCAGGGTACCGGGGCCAACGTCCTGACTTTC. This gives the protein CASSVQGTGANVLTF.

The chain carries TRBV12-3 or TRBV12-4 and TRBJ2-7; D is unclear. The CDR3 runs 12 residues. The ends were cut back, 9 bases at V and 6 bases at J, with 15 bases in the middle. The CDR3: CASTWAPTEQYF. Written as DNA, the CDR3 is TGTGCCAGTACCTGGGCCCCCACCGAGCAGTACTTC.

The chain is built from TRBV11-2 and TRBJ1-1; D not certain. Germline V gives CDR1 SGHAT, CDR2 FQNNGV. V was cut by 1 base and J by 7 bases, with 13 bases left in between. The CDR3 has 14 residues. CDR3 in amino acids: CASSLGRGIGEAFF. CDR3 coding DNA: TGTGCCAGCAGCTTAGGGCGGGGTATTGGTGAAGCTTTCTTT.

This chain connects TRBV20-1 to TRBJ2-5; D perhaps matches TRBD1 (7 bases). With 5 bases removed from V and 7 bases from J, the gap between germline ends came to 20 bases. Germline V gene data show CDR1 as DFQATT and CDR2 as SNEGSKA (reference sequence). The CDR3 loop spans 14 amino acids. CDR3 sequence (DNA): TGCAGTGCTCCCAATTCGGCGCAGGGGGGGACCCAGTACTTC. This codes for CSAPNSAQGGTQYF.

The chain uses TRBV15 and TRBJ2-3; 8 bases are a match to TRBD2. The germline V gene encodes CDR1 LNHNV and CDR2 YYDKDF (reference sequence). The length of the CDR3 is 15 residues. The J segment lost 2 bases and the V segment lost 2 bases, leaving 3 bases of the junction unmatched. For the CDR3, the DNA is TGTGCCACCAGCAGACCGGGACTAGACACAGATACGCAGTATTTT. This sequence encodes CATSRPGLDTDTQYF.

This clonotype has a handful of counts. J is TRBJ2-1 and V is TRBV12-3 or TRBV12-4, with 8 bases fitting TRBD1. Gene TRBJ2-7 matches the end of the DNA better, so the J call may be wrong. The CDR3 totals 14 residues. The CDR3 protein is CASTKTGDFNEQYF. The CDR3 DNA reads as TGTGCCAGCACAAAGACAGGGGACTTCAACGAGCAGTACTTC.

This clonotype was detected a few times. The V call is TRBV6-5, the J call TRBJ2-3; TRBD2 matches 10 bases. This CDR3 region has 18 residues. The germline CDR1 and CDR2 sequences are MNHEY and SVGAGI. Trimming took 2 bases from V and 0 from J; bases not matched to a gene: 8. Written as DNA, the CDR3 is TGTGCCAGCAGTTACACACTAGCGGGATCACCTAGCACAGATACGCAGTATTTT. Encoded protein: CASSYTLAGSPSTDTQYF.

This clonotype was seen only a few times. The chain links TRBV6-2 or TRBV6-3 to TRBJ2-4, with unresolved D. CDR3 size: 14 residues. Trimming stripped 5 bases from V and 1 base from J, with 9 bases between. The germline CDR1 and CDR2 sequences are MNHEY and SVGEGT. The CDR3 bases are TGTGCCAGCAGTCGTACCGGGGCCAAAAACATTCAGTACTTC. Its protein product is CASSRTGAKNIQYF.

The CDR3 is CASSRDGAVYGYTF. CDR3 in DNA: TGTGCCAGCAGCCGGGACGGGGCTGTCTATGGCTACACCTTC. This sequence joins TRBV7-2 and TRBJ1-2; possible D gene TRBD1, 5 bases. Between the trimmed V and J ends, which lost 5 bases and 4 bases, there was a span of 14 bases. Germline V gene sequence: CDR1 SGHTA, CDR2 FQGNSA. The CDR3 sequence is 14 residues long.

The rearrangement uses TRBV2 and TRBJ2-7, with D tentatively TRBD1 or TRBD2 (5 bases each). The J call is uncertain, as TRBJ2-5 better fits the DNA end. Germline loops: CDR1 SNHLY, CDR2 FYNNEI. The CDR3 covers 14 residues. The CDR3 spells CATLEGRVGETQYF. CDR3 coding DNA: TGTGCCACCTTAGAGGGGCGAGTCGGAGAGACCCAGTACTTC.

This chain connects TRBV20-1 to TRBJ2-1, with D perhaps matching TRBD2 (6 bases). This CDR3 contains 15 residues. Germline CDR1 is DFQATT and CDR2 is SNEGSKA (reference sequence). V lost 5 bases and J 0 bases, leaving 14 bases between the germline ends. The CDR3: CSAQPSESSYNEQFF. CDR3 coding DNA: TGCAGTGCTCAACCTAGCGAGAGCTCCTACAATGAGCAGTTCTTC.

The rearrangement links TRBV25-1 to TRBJ1-4; no reliable D call. The CDR3 is made up of 14 amino acids. Germline lookup yields CDR1 MGHDK and CDR2 SYGVNS. The ends were cut back, 2 bases at V and 10 bases at J, with 14 bases in the middle. Written as DNA, the CDR3 is TGTGCCAGCAGTGAAGGTACCGGAGCACGAAAACTGTTTTTT. It encodes CASSEGTGARKLFF.